This T cell receptor (beta chain) was obtained from a study of blood T cell repertoires in COVID-19. The wider study: T cells, B-cell-depleted T cells, or PBMCs provided the cDNA or gDNA that served as material.

Study processing details: Counts of nucleated cells, estimated from reference gene primer amplification, were obtained. Clones were read by immunoSEQ multiplex PCR, and TCRdb kept only the in-frame ones, dropping some. For V, J and clone size, that table is used; D and trimming come from the DNA. The sample has roughly 45,000 clones, less than 90% seen once. Germline values: CDR1 MNHEY, CDR2 SMNVEV (reference sequence). The CDR3 has 15 amino acids. V gave up 5 bases and J gave up 7 bases; unmatched junction bases: 7. This chain connects TRBV27 to TRBJ2-1, with 11 bases identical to TRBD2. Sequenced material: peripheral blood. The sequence came from a human donor in a cohort sampled during active COVID-19. For the CDR3, the DNA is TGTGCCAGCAGTGATAGCGGGGGGGCCTTAAATGAGCAGTTCTTC. Protein sequence: CASSDSGGALNEQFF.